A single sample gave rise to the 27 T cell receptor beta chains below, sequenced in a study of blood T cell repertoires in COVID-19. Measured with immunoSEQ multiplex PCR; TCRdb has only the in-frame clones, and not every one. The sample carries roughly 340,000 clones, about 90% recorded once. The specimen sequenced was peripheral blood. The receptor set was obtained from a woman younger than 35 who had recovered from COVID-19.

This clone was detected only once. The chain carries TRBV6-5 and TRBJ1-1; no definite D call. CDR1 is MNHEY and CDR2 is SVGAGI in the germline V gene. Trimming shortened V by 7 bases and J by 4 bases, and 16 bases separated the two germline ends. The CDR3 has 14 residues. The CDR3 loop reads CASIFPRGGTEAFF. The CDR3 DNA is TGTGCCAGCATTTTTCCCCGGGGAGGCACTGAAGCTTTCTTT.

The chain is built from TRBV13 and TRBJ1-5; 8 bases are a match to TRBD1. The germline CDR1 and CDR2 sequences are PRHDT and FYEKMQ (reference sequence). V lost 3 bases to trimming and J lost 6 bases; unmatched junction nucleotides: 4. The CDR3 loop spans 14 amino acids. Here the CDR3 reads CASSFRGRGQPQHF. The CDR3 DNA is TGTGCCAGCAGCTTCAGGGGGCGCGGTCAGCCCCAGCATTTT.

The chain uses TRBV2 and TRBJ2-2; D possibly corresponds to TRBD1 (5 bases). V was trimmed by 6 bases and J by 2 bases, leaving 10 bases between them. The CDR3 runs 14 residues. Germline values: CDR1 SNHLY, CDR2 FYNNEI. CDR3 sequence: CASRFDRNTGELFF. The CDR3 DNA reads as TGTGCCAGCAGATTCGACAGAAACACCGGGGAGCTGTTTTTT.

The rearrangement links TRBV12-5 to TRBJ2-2, with TRBD2 as a possible D gene (5 bases). The CDR3 has 15 amino acids. The germline V gene has CDR1 LGHNT and CDR2 FRNRAP. V lost 0 bases and J 7 bases, leaving 12 bases between the germline ends. CDR3 amino acids: CASGLVPRGRGELFF. For the CDR3, the DNA is TGTGCTAGTGGTTTGGTTCCCCGAGGGCGCGGGGAGCTGTTTTTT.

The J gene is TRBJ2-5, the V gene TRBV7-2; tentative D call: TRBD2 (6 bases). V was trimmed by 4 bases and J by 6 bases, leaving 18 bases between them. Germline loops: CDR1 SGHTA, CDR2 FQGNSA. CDR3 length equals 15 residues. CDR3 bases: TGTGCCAGCAGCTCTAGCGTCTCCCGGCGACAGACCCAGTACTTC. This sequence encodes CASSSSVSRRQTQYF.

CDR3 in amino acids: CATSSLLAGGPIGTGELFF. In nucleotides, the CDR3 is TGTGCCACCAGCAGTTTGCTAGCGGGAGGCCCTATCGGGACCGGGGAGCTGTTTTTT. The chain carries TRBV15 and TRBJ2-2, with TRBD2 identical over 11 bases. This CDR3 spans 19 amino acids. The germline CDR1 and CDR2 sequences are LNHNV and YYDKDF (reference sequence). Trimming at V came to 3 bases and at J to 5 bases, leaving 14 bases not matched to a gene. The whole variable domain, filled in from reference TRBV15 and TRBJ2-2, reads DAMVIQNPRYQVTQFGKPVTLSCSQTLNHNVMYWYQQKSSQAPKLLFHYYDKDFNNEADTPDNFQSRRPNTSFCFLDIRSPGLGDTAMYLCATSSLLAGGPIGTGELFFGEGSRLTVL.

The chain recombines TRBV10-1 with TRBJ1-1; TRBD1 matches 7 bases. With 8 bases clipped from V and 4 bases from J, the junction kept 7 bases outside the gene matches. The germline V gene encodes CDR1 WNHNN and CDR2 SYGVQD (reference sequence). The CDR3 is 13 amino acids. The CDR3 loop reads CASRDRESTEAFF. CDR3 in DNA: TGCGCCAGCCGAGACAGGGAGTCCACTGAAGCTTTCTTT.

CDR3 protein: CASSFSDTQYF. CDR3 coding DNA: TGTGCCAGCAGTTTTTCGGATACGCAGTATTTT. V gene TRBV12-3 or TRBV12-4 combines with J gene TRBJ2-3; unclear D gene. The CDR3 covers 11 residues. V was cut by 3 bases and J by 6 bases, with 4 bases left in between.

This clone has only one observation. This rearrangement joins TRBV2 to TRBJ1-6; tentative D call: TRBD1 (6 bases). V was shortened by 7 bases and J by 7 bases, with 17 bases between the two germline ends. Germline assignment: CDR1 SNHLY and CDR2 FYNNEI. The length of the CDR3 is 15 residues. The CDR3 DNA reads as TGTGCCAGCACTTTAGGGGGGGGCAGGAATTCACCCCTCCACTTT. Translating gives CASTLGGGRNSPLHF.

CDR3 sequence: CATSRGTAYGYTF. The CDR3 DNA sequence: TGTGCCACCAGCAGAGGGACAGCTTATGGCTACACCTTC. This rearrangement joins TRBV15 to TRBJ1-2; D possibly corresponds to TRBD1 (6 bases). CDR1 is LNHNV, CDR2 YYDKDF, per germline (reference sequence). The V gene lost 1 base and the J gene lost 5 bases, with 8 bases spanning the gap. The CDR3 totals 13 residues.

Comment on this clone: Other DNA sequences in this sample translate to the same CDR3. The gene calls are TRBV6-2 or TRBV6-3 and TRBJ2-1, with no clear D. Trimming took off 0 bases at V and 0 bases at J, with 6 bases between the two ends. Germline lookup yields CDR1 MNHEY and CDR2 SVGEGT. This CDR3 is built from 15 residues. CDR3 bases: TGTGCCAGCAGTTACTCGCCGAGCTCCTACAATGAGCAGTTCTTC. Protein sequence: CASSYSPSSYNEQFF.

This sequence joins TRBV7-9 and TRBJ2-3; no firm D call. The CDR3 covers 13 residues. V was shortened by 5 bases and J by 8 bases, with 14 bases between the two germline ends. Germline-derived CDR1 and CDR2 are SEHNR and FQNEAQ (reference sequence). Here the CDR3 DNA reads TGTGCCAGCAGCCCCTCACTGGAGAGTACGCAGTATTTT. As protein: CASSPSLESTQYF.

The CDR3 loop is CASSLDREQFF. As DNA, the CDR3 is TGTGCCAGCAGCCTAGACAGAGAGCAGTTCTTC. The gene calls are TRBV6-2 or TRBV6-3 and TRBJ2-1; tentatively, D is TRBD1 (5 bases). The CDR3 spans 11 residues. The V gene's germline CDR1 is MNHEY and CDR2 SVGEGT. V lost 6 bases and J 10 bases, leaving 10 bases between the germline ends.

J is TRBJ2-2 and V is TRBV4-3; 8 bases match TRBD2. The germline CDR1 and CDR2 sequences are LGHNA and YSLEER. V dropped 2 bases and J dropped 5; count of bases not matched to a gene: 7. CDR3 length equals 16 residues. The CDR3 protein is CASSQLAGGGTGELFF. The CDR3 DNA is TGCGCCAGCAGCCAACTTGCGGGAGGTGGAACCGGGGAGCTGTTTTTT.

The J gene is TRBJ1-3, the V gene TRBV3-1 (or the pseudogene TRBV3-2); D unresolved. The CDR3 is made up of 15 amino acids. CDR1 is LGHDT and CDR2 is YNNKEL in the germline V gene (reference sequence). V lost 4 bases and J 0 bases, leaving 10 bases between the germline ends. CDR3 in amino acids: CASSLYSGSGNTIYF. The CDR3 bases are TGTGCCAGCAGCCTATATTCGGGCTCTGGAAACACCATATATTTT.

This clone was observed once. The rearrangement links TRBV30 to TRBJ2-2; 10 nucleotides line up with TRBD2. Unmatched junction bases numbered 6, after V lost 4 bases and J lost 4 bases. Per the germline V gene, CDR1 is GTSNPN and CDR2 is SVGIG (reference sequence). The CDR3 runs 15 residues. CDR3 bases: TGTGCCTGGAAACGAGCGGGAGGGCCCACCGGGGAGCTGTTTTTT. Protein: CAWKRAGGPTGELFF. Full variable domain (remainder filled in from reference TRBV30 and TRBJ2-2): SQTIHQWPATLVQPVGSPLSLECTVEGTSNPNLYWYRQAAGRGLQLLFYSVGIGQISSEVPQNLSASRPQDRQFILSSKKLLLSDSGFYLCAWKRAGGPTGELFFGEGSRLTVL.

The chain has TRBV21-1 and TRBJ2-2; the DNA was not compared with TRBD1, the D call given in the table. TRBV21-1 is a listed pseudogene. CDR3 length: 17 amino acids. For the CDR3, the DNA is TGTGCCAGCAGCAAGAAGCGGGACAGGGGCAGAACCGGGGAGCTGTTTTTT. Residues: CASSKKRDRGRTGELFF.

The chain couples TRBV24-1 to TRBJ1-4; 8 positions match TRBD1. CDR1 KGHDR and CDR2 SFDVKD come from the germline V gene. This CDR3 has 15 amino acids. J was trimmed by 5 bases and V by 5 bases; bases with no gene match: 6. The CDR3 spells CATSGGQGRNEKLFF. CDR3 in DNA: TGTGCCACCAGTGGTGGACAGGGACGGAATGAAAAACTGTTTTTT.

V is TRBV2 and J is TRBJ2-7, with 10 bases identical to TRBD1. V shed 5 bases and J 0 bases; nucleotides not matched to a gene: 4. This CDR3 region has 15 residues. Germline CDR1 is SNHLY and CDR2 is FYNNEI. In DNA, the CDR3 is TGTGCCAGCAGTCCCGGGACAGGGGTCTCCTACGAGCAGTACGTC. Amino acids: CASSPGTGVSYEQYV.

The chain uses TRBV18 and TRBJ2-7; D is possibly TRBD1 (6 bases). Germline V gives CDR1 KGHSH, CDR2 LQKENI. Trimming took 0 bases from V and 3 from J, leaving 12 bases between them. The CDR3 spans 15 residues. The CDR3 sequence: CASSPPNGTRYEQYV. The CDR3 region has the DNA TGTGCCAGCTCACCACCGAACGGGACACGCTACGAGCAGTACGTC.

The chain recombines TRBV29-1 with TRBJ2-3, with 10 bases that match TRBD2. Germline CDR1 is SQVTM and CDR2 is ANQGSEA. The CDR3 sequence is 13 residues long. Trimming took 5 bases from V and 5 from J; bases not matched to a gene: 4. The CDR3 reads CSVSGLAVDTQYF. The CDR3 nucleotides are TGCAGCGTTTCTGGACTAGCGGTAGATACGCAGTATTTT.

As for this clone: This sample includes further DNA sequences coding for the same CDR3. The chain has TRBV6-5 and TRBJ2-2; D gene unclear. Trimming took off 0 bases at V and 1 base at J, with 3 bases between the two ends. This CDR3 is built from 14 residues. Germline CDR1 is MNHEY and CDR2 is SVGAGI. CDR3 loop: CASSYSRNTGELFF. Here the CDR3 DNA reads TGTGCCAGCAGTTACTCCCGGAACACCGGGGAGCTGTTTTTT.

This chain uses TRBV7-9 with TRBJ2-5; D not resolved. Germline V CDR1 and CDR2: SEHNR, FQNEAQ (reference sequence). The CDR3 consists of 12 residues. V shed 4 bases and J shed 4 bases, with 7 bases lying between them. CDR3: CASSSHRETQYF. CDR3 nucleotides: TGTGCCAGCAGCTCCCACAGAGAGACCCAGTACTTC.

This chain connects TRBV18 to TRBJ1-6, with 8 bases identical to TRBD1. Germline V gene lookup returns CDR1 KGHSH and CDR2 LQKENI. J lost 10 bases, V lost 4 bases, and 6 bases had no gene match. This CDR3 is 14 amino acids long. The DNA of the CDR3 is TGTGCCAGCTCACTTCGGCAGGGGGCCTCACCCCTCCACTTT. It specifies CASSLRQGASPLHF.

The V call is TRBV11-3, the J call TRBJ2-1, with 7 nucleotides matching TRBD2. The CDR3 runs to 17 residues. With 4 bases clipped from V and 7 bases from J, the junction kept 16 bases outside the gene matches. Germline values: CDR1 SGHNT, CDR2 YENEEA. CDR3 loop: CASSSSRGSGWVNEQFF. DNA of the CDR3: TGTGCCAGCAGCTCCAGCCGCGGGAGTGGTTGGGTGAATGAGCAGTTCTTC.

This clone was seen once. The chain joins TRBV5-5 to TRBJ2-7, with TRBD1 matching 8 bases. The CDR3 loop spans 15 amino acids. Losses at the gene ends were 3 bases for V and 0 bases for J; bases not matched to a gene: 5. Germline CDR1 is SGHKS and CDR2 is YYEKEE (reference sequence). In DNA form, the CDR3 reads TGTGCCAGCAGCTCCGGACAGGGCCGCTCCTACGAGCAGTACGTC. Its translation is CASSSGQGRSYEQYV.

The chain uses TRBV19 and TRBJ2-4; a possible D gene is TRBD1 (6 bases). In germline, CDR1 is LNHDA, CDR2 SQIVND (reference sequence). V was trimmed by 5 bases and J by 0 bases, leaving 17 bases between them. The CDR3 runs to 17 residues. CDR3 sequence (DNA): TGTGCCAGTAGTTCCCGGACGGACAGACTAGCCAAAAACATTCAGTACTTC. Encoded protein: CASSSRTDRLAKNIQYF.